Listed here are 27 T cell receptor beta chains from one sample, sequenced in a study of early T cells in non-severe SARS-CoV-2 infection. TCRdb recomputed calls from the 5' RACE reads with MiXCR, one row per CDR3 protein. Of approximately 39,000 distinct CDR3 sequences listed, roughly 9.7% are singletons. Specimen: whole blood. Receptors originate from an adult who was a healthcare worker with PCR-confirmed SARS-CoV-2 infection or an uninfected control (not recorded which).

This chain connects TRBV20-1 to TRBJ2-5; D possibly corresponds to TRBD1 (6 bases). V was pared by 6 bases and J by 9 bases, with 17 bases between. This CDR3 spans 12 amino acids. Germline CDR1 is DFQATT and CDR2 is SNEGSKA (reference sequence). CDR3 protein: CSARTVNGAQYF. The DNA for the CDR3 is TGCAGTGCCAGGACAGTTAATGGTGCCCAGTACTTC.

The CDR3, as DNA: TGTGCCAGCAGCCGACAGGGTCGAGAAGCTTTCTTT. Amino acid sequence: CASSRQGREAFF. The V and J genes are TRBV5-6 and TRBJ1-1; 7 positions match TRBD1. The V segment lost 4 bases and the J segment 8 bases; nucleotides outside the gene matches: 5. CDR1 is SGHDT, CDR2 YYEEEE, per germline. The length of the CDR3 is 12 residues.

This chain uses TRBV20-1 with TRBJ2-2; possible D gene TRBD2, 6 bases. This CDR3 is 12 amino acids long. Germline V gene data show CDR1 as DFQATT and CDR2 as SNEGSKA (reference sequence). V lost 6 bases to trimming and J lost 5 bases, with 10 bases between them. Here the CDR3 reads CSAPRGTGELFF. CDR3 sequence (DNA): TGCAGTGCCCCACGGGGGACCGGGGAGCTGTTTTTT.

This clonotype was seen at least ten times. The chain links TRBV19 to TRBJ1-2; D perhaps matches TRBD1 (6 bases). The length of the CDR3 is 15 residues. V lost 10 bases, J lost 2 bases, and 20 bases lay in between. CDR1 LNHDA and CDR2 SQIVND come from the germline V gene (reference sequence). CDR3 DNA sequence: TGTGCCACCGACAGGACCCCAACGTCGAACTATGGCTACACCTTC. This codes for CATDRTPTSNYGYTF.

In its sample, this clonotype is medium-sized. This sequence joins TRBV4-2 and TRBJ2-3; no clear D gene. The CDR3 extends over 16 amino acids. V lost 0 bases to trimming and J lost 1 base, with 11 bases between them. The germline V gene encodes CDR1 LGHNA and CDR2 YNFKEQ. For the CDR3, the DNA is TGTGCCAGCAGCCAAGAGTCCAAGCCTCGCACAGATACGCAGTATTTT. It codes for CASSQESKPRTDTQYF.

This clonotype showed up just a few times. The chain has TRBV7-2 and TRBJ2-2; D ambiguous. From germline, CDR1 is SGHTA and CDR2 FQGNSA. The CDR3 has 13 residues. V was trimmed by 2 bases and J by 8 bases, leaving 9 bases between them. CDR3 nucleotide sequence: TGTGCCAGCAGCTTAATGGTGCGGGGGGAGCTGTTTTTT. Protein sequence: CASSLMVRGELFF.

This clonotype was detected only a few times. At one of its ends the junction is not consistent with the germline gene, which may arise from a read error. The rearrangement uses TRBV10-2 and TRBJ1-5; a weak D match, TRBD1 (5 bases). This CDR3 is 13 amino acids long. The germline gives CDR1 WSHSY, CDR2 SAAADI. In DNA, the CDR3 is TGCGCCAACAGTGTGGGGGGAAATCAGCCCCAGCATTTT. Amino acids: CANSVGGNQPQHF.

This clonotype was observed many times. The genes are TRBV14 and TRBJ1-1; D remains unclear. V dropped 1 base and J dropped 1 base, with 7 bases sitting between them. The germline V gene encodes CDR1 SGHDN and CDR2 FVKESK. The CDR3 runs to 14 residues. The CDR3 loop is CASSQVRGNTEAFF. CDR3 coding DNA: TGTGCCAGCAGCCAAGTACGGGGGAACACTGAAGCTTTCTTT.

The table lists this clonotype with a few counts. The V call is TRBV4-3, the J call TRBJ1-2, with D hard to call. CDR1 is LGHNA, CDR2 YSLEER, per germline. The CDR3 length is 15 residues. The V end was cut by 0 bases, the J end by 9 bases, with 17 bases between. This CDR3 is CASSQDLLSSASYTF. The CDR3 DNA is TGCGCCAGCAGCCAAGATCTTTTGTCCTCCGCGAGCTACACCTTC.

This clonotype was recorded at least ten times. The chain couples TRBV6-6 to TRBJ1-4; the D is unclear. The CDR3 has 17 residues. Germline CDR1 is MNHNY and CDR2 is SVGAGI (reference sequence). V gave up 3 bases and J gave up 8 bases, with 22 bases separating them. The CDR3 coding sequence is TGTGCCAGCAGTTATAGGGCAGGTTCAGGCCGAGAGGAAAAACTGTTTTTT. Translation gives CASSYRAGSGREEKLFF.

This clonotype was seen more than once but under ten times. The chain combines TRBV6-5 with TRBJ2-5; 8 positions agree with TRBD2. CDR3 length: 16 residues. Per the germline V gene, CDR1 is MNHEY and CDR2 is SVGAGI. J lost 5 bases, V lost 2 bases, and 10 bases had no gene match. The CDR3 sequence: CASSYDGTSRLETQYF. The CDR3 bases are TGTGCCAGCAGTTACGATGGGACTAGTCGTTTGGAGACCCAGTACTTC.

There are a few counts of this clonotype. The DNA of the CDR3 is TGCAGCGTAGCTGGACTAAACACCGGGGAGCTGTTTTTT. This sequence encodes CSVAGLNTGELFF. V gene TRBV29-1 combines with J gene TRBJ2-2; possible D gene TRBD2, 6 bases. CDR1 and CDR2 from the germline V gene are SQVTM and ANQGSEA. This CDR3 is 13 amino acids long. V lost 6 bases and J lost 2, with 10 bases in between.

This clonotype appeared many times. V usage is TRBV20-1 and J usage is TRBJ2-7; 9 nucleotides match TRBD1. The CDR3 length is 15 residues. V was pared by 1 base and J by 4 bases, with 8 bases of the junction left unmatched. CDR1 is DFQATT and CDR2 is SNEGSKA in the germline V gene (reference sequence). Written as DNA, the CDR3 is TGCAGTGCTAGAGGAGTGACAGGGGGAATTTACGAGCAGTACTTC. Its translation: CSARGVTGGIYEQYF.

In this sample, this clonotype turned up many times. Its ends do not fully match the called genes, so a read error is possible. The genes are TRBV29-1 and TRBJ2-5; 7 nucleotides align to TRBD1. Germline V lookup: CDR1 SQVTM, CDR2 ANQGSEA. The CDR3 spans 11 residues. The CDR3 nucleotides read TGCAGCGTTGGGGGCGACAGGGAACCCCACTTC. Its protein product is CSVGGDREPHF.

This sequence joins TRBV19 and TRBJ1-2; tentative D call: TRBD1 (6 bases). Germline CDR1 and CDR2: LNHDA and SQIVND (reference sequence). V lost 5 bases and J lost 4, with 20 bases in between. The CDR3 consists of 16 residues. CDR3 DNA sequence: TGTGCCAGTAGTCCCTCTGGGAGGGGACAAGCCTATGGCTACACCTTC. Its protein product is CASSPSGRGQAYGYTF.

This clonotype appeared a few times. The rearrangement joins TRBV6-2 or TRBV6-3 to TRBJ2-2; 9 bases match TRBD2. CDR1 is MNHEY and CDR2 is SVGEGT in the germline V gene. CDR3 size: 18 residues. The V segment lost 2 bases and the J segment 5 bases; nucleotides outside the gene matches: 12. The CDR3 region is CASSYGGSGGPGTGELFF. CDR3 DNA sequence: TGTGCCAGCAGTTACGGTGGTAGCGGGGGACCGGGGACCGGGGAGCTGTTTTTT.

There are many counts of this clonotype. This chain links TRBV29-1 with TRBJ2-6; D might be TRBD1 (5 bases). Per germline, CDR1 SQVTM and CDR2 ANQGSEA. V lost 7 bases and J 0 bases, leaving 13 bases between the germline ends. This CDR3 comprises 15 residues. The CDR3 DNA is TGCAGCGGGGGCAGCTCAAACTCTGGGGCCAACGTCCTGACTTTC. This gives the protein CSGGSSNSGANVLTF.

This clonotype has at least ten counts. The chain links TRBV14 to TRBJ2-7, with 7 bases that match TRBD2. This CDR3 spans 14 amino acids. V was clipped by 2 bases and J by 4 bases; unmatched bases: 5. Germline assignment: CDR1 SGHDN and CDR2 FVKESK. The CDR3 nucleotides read TGTGCCAGCAGCCAATGGCGGGGGATGTACGAGCAGTACTTC. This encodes CASSQWRGMYEQYF.

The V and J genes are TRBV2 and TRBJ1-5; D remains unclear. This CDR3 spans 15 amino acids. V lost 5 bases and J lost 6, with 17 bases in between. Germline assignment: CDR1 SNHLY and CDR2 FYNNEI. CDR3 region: CASSLEPEIGQPQHF. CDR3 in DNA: TGTGCCAGCAGTTTGGAGCCCGAAATCGGTCAGCCCCAGCATTTT.

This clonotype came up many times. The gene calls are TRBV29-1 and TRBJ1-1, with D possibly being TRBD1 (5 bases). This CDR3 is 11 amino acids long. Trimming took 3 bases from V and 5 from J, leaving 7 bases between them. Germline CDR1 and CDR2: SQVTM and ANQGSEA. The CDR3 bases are TGCAGCGTTGAGGGGGGGACTGAAGCTTTCTTT. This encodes CSVEGGTEAFF.

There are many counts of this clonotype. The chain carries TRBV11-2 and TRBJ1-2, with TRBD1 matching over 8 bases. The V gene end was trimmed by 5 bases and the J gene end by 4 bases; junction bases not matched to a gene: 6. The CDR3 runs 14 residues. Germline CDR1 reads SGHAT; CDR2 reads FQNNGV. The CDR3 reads CASSQGTGSYGYTF. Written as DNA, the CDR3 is TGTGCCAGCAGCCAAGGGACAGGTAGCTATGGCTACACCTTC.

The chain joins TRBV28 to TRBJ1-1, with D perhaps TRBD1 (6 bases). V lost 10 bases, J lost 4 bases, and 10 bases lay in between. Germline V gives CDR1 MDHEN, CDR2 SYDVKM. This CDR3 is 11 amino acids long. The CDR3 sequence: CAIGGATEAFF. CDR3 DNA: TGTGCCATCGGGGGGGCCACTGAAGCTTTCTTT.

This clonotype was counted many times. The CDR3 bases are TGTGCCAGCAGCCAAGCCCCGACAGGATGGAACTATGGCTACACCTTC. Amino acids: CASSQAPTGWNYGYTF. V usage is TRBV14 and J usage is TRBJ1-2; perhaps TRBD1 as D (6 bases). In germline, CDR1 is SGHDN, CDR2 FVKESK. The V end was cut by 1 base, the J end by 2 bases, with 14 bases between. The CDR3 contains 16 residues.

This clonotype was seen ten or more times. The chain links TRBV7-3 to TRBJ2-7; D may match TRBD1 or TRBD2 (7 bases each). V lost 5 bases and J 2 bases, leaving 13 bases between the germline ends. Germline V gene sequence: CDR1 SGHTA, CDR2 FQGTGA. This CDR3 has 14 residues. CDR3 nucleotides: TGTGCCAGCAGCCTCCAGGGGGGGGCCTACGAGCAGTACTTC. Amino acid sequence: CASSLQGGAYEQYF.

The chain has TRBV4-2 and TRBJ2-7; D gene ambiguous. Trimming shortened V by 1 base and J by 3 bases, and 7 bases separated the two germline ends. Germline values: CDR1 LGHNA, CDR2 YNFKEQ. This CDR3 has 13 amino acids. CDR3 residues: CASSQVTYYEQYF. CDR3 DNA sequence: TGTGCCAGCAGCCAAGTAACTTACTACGAGCAGTACTTC.

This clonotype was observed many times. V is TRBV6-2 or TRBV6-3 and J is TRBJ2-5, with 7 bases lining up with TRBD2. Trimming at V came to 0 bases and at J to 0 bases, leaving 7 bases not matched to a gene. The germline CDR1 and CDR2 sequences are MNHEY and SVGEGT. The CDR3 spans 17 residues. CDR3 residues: CASSYSGGGRHQETQYF. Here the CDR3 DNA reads TGTGCCAGCAGTTACTCCGGCGGCGGGAGACACCAAGAGACCCAGTACTTC.

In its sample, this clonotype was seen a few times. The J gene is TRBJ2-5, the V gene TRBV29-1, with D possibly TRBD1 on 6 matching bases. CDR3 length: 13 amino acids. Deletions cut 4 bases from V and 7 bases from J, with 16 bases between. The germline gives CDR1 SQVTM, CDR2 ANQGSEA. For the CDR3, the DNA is TGCAGCGTTGCACCGGACAGCCCGGGGACCCAGTACTTC. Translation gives CSVAPDSPGTQYF.